This TCR beta chain emerged from a study of shared clonotypes between healthy human individuals. Study summary: Each donor's CD4 naive and CD4 memory cells filled three plates apiece, CD8 naive two, and CD8 memory one.

Study donors comprised healthy, HIV-negative adults devoid of recent acute infection or vaccination. Sequencing was performed with immunoSEQ multiplex PCR; in TCRdb, only in-frame clones are kept and a portion is missing. Of 150,000 to 200,000 clones in the sample, approximately 95% were seen once. The CDR3 covers 13 residues. The germline CDR1 and CDR2 sequences are SGHNT and YYREEE (reference sequence). The V end was cut by 2 bases, the J end by 1 base, with 1 base between. Broader study findings: Only a few donors were included, so the genetic and exposure-history diversity represented was limited.

In this sample, this clone turned up once. The antigen remains unidentified. Sequencing was performed on naive CD4+ T cells sorted from blood. Described subset: CD45RA+ positively selected. The chain combines TRBV5-4 with TRBJ2-6; no firm D call. The sequence derives from a woman in her thirties in good health. The CDR3 spells CASSLSGANVLTF. For the CDR3, the DNA is TGTGCCAGCAGCTTATCTGGGGCCAACGTCCTGACTTTC. The entire variable domain, with the rest obtained from reference TRBV5-4 and TRBJ2-6, is as follows: ETGVTQSPTHLIKTRGQQVTLRCSSQSGHNTVSWYQQALGQGPQFIFQYYREEENGRGNFPPRFSGLQFPNYSSELNVNALELDDSALYLCASSLSGANVLTFGAGSRLTVL.